These 30 T cell receptor beta chains share one sample of origin, sequenced in a study of T cell changes during pregnancy in multiple sclerosis. Clones were sequenced by immunoSEQ multiplex PCR, and TCRdb holds only the in-frame ones, with some missing. The table records about 74,000 clones, more than 85% of them present only once. The specimen comprised peripheral blood, sampled before pregnancy. These receptor sequences come from a female donor with multiple sclerosis, enrolled in a pregnancy study.

The chain combines TRBV4-3 with TRBJ1-1, with TRBD1 matching over 8 bases. Germline V gene data show CDR1 as LGHNA and CDR2 as YSLEER. This CDR3 spans 14 amino acids. Unmatched junction bases numbered 6, after V lost 4 bases and J lost 5 bases. CDR3 sequence: CASSPGGRGTEAFF. Here the CDR3 DNA reads TGCGCCAGCAGCCCAGGGGGCAGGGGAACTGAAGCTTTCTTT.

The V gene is TRBV5-1, the J gene TRBJ2-1; a weak D match, TRBD1 (6 bases). V lost 9 bases to trimming and J lost 4 bases, with 20 bases between them. Germline CDR1 and CDR2: SGHRS and YFSETQ. The CDR3 has 15 residues. The CDR3 loop is CATAQIQGSYNEQFF. For the CDR3, the DNA is TGCGCCACAGCCCAGATACAGGGTTCGTACAATGAGCAGTTCTTC.

This clone was seen just once. The chain has TRBV25-1 and TRBJ1-2; 12 bases map to TRBD1. Per the germline V gene, CDR1 is MGHDK and CDR2 is SYGVNS. V dropped 4 bases and J dropped 5; count of bases not matched to a gene: 5. The CDR3 contains 15 residues. Written as DNA, the CDR3 is TGTGCCAGCAGTGGGGGACAGGGGGCTCGGTATGGCTACACCTTC. Amino acids: CASSGGQGARYGYTF.

The J gene is TRBJ2-7, the V gene TRBV23-1; 7 bases are a match to TRBD1. TRBV23-1 is sorted into the ORF group, with uncertain function. J gave up 5 bases and V 2 bases, and 18 bases lay outside the gene matches. This CDR3 region has 18 residues. In nucleotides, the CDR3 is TGCGCCAGCAGTCAACCTAACTCCGGGACAGTTGGCTATAACGAGCAGTACTTC. It encodes CASSQPNSGTVGYNEQYF.

The chain carries TRBV5-1 and TRBJ1-3; TRBD1 is a possible D gene (6 bases). Looked up from germline, CDR1 is SGHRS and CDR2 is YFSETQ. The CDR3 consists of 15 residues. V gave up 5 bases and J gave up 0 bases, with 12 bases separating them. The CDR3 nucleotides are TGCGCCAGCAGGGGGGACACTAGCTCTGGAAACACCATATATTTT. Translating it yields CASRGDTSSGNTIYF.

The chain uses TRBV12-5 and TRBJ1-1; no definite D call. The CDR3 has 15 amino acids. Between the trimmed V and J ends, which lost 2 bases and 3 bases, there was a span of 13 bases. Per germline, CDR1 LGHNT and CDR2 FRNRAP. The CDR3 reads CASGLSNVRDTEAFF. The CDR3 coding sequence is TGTGCTAGTGGTTTGTCCAACGTGAGGGACACTGAAGCTTTCTTT.

This sequence joins TRBV11-2 and TRBJ2-7, with D maybe TRBD2 (5 bases). Germline-derived CDR1 and CDR2 are SGHAT and FQNNGV. The CDR3 extends over 14 amino acids. Trimming cost V 5 bases and J 1 base, with 12 bases left between them. The CDR3 DNA reads TGTGCCAGCAGCCTTCAAGAGGGATCCTACGAGCAGTACTTC. This codes for CASSLQEGSYEQYF.

The chain links TRBV21-1 to TRBJ2-1; the D call TRBD1 from the table was never checked on the DNA. TRBV21-1 is marked as a pseudogene. This CDR3 has 16 amino acids. Here the CDR3 reads CASSNYRQSSYNEQFF. The CDR3 coding sequence is TGTGCCAGCAGCAATTACAGGCAGAGCTCCTACAATGAGCAGTTCTTC.

The CDR3 DNA is TGTGCCAGCAGCGCACAGGGGGCTGGGGCCAACGTCCTGACTTTC. It translates to CASSAQGAGANVLTF. This rearrangement joins TRBV9 to TRBJ2-6; TRBD1 aligns across 8 bases. V was clipped by 3 bases and J by 2 bases; unmatched bases: 1. The CDR3 is made up of 15 amino acids. Germline lookup yields CDR1 SGDLS and CDR2 YYNGEE.

This chain links TRBV2 with TRBJ1-1; D gene uncertain. Germline V gives CDR1 SNHLY, CDR2 FYNNEI. V lost 4 bases to trimming and J lost 7 bases, with 7 bases between them. There are 11 residues in the CDR3. This CDR3 is CASSGLFEAFF. CDR3 coding DNA: TGTGCCAGCAGTGGACTCTTTGAAGCTTTCTTT.

This chain links TRBV19 with TRBJ2-2; a weak D match, TRBD2 (6 bases). V lost 2 bases to trimming and J lost 0 bases, with 16 bases between them. CDR1 and CDR2 (germline): LNHDA, SQIVND (reference sequence). This CDR3 region has 18 residues. This chain's CDR3 is CASSIQWRGATNTGELFF. DNA for the CDR3: TGTGCCAGTAGTATACAGTGGCGCGGGGCAACGAACACCGGGGAGCTGTTTTTT.

This rearrangement joins TRBV6-5 to TRBJ1-1, with D possibly being TRBD1 (5 bases). The CDR3 covers 12 residues. CDR1 is MNHEY, CDR2 SVGAGI, per germline. Trimming shortened V by 6 bases and J by 3 bases, and 8 bases separated the two germline ends. CDR3 residues: CASRQGYTEAFF. The CDR3 nucleotides are TGTGCCAGCAGGCAGGGTTACACTGAAGCTTTCTTT.

The rearrangement uses TRBV5-6 and TRBJ2-5, with TRBD2 as a possible D gene (6 bases). The CDR3 length is 14 residues. CDR1 and CDR2 (germline): SGHDT, YYEEEE. V gave up 5 bases and J gave up 1 base, with 12 bases separating them. CDR3 protein: CASSQGGIQETQYF. DNA for the CDR3: TGTGCCAGCAGTCAAGGCGGGATCCAAGAGACCCAGTACTTC.

The table lists this clone with a count of one. The chain links TRBV4-1 to TRBJ2-7, with D perhaps matching TRBD2 (6 bases). CDR1 is MGHRA and CDR2 is YSYEKL in the germline V gene. Trimming removed 2 bases from V and 0 bases from J, with 8 bases in between. The CDR3 has 14 residues. The CDR3 is CASSQWDFSYEQYF. CDR3 bases: TGCGCCAGCAGCCAATGGGACTTCTCCTACGAGCAGTACTTC.

In its sample, this clone was seen a few times. The chain is built from TRBV7-9 and TRBJ1-6; D is ambiguous. V was cut by 0 bases and J by 11 bases, with 14 bases left in between. Germline V gene data show CDR1 as SEHNR and CDR2 as FQNEAQ (reference sequence). The CDR3 consists of 15 residues. In DNA form, the CDR3 reads TGTGCCAGCAGCTTAGCCGTGCAGAAATTTGCACCCCTCCACTTT. It encodes CASSLAVQKFAPLHF.

The gene calls are TRBV19 and TRBJ2-7; 10 nucleotides line up with TRBD1. The V and J ends lost 2 bases and 2 bases, in that order; junction bases with no gene match: 6. The CDR3 spans 16 residues. Germline V gene lookup returns CDR1 LNHDA and CDR2 SQIVND (reference sequence). CDR3 nucleotides: TGTGCCAGTAGTATACACGCGGGACAGGGGACCTACGAGCAGTACTTC. It yields the protein CASSIHAGQGTYEQYF.

The rearrangement links TRBV10-3 to TRBJ1-4; 7 positions match TRBD1. V was pared by 6 bases and J by 3 bases, with 7 bases of the junction left unmatched. From germline, CDR1 is ENHRY and CDR2 SYGVKD. The CDR3 is 15 amino acids. The CDR3 region has the DNA TGTGCCATCAGGGGGGACAGTGCAGCTAATGAAAAACTGTTTTTT. It codes for CAIRGDSAANEKLFF.

The V gene is TRBV10-1, the J gene TRBJ2-3; D may be TRBD2 (6 bases). Germline CDR1 reads WNHNN; CDR2 reads SYGVQD (reference sequence). The CDR3 runs to 12 residues. V lost 6 bases and J 4 bases, leaving 8 bases between the germline ends. The CDR3 loop reads CASSGGADTQYF. CDR3 nucleotide sequence: TGCGCCAGCAGCGGCGGGGCAGATACGCAGTATTTT.

V gene TRBV10-1 combines with J gene TRBJ2-1; 9 bases line up with TRBD2. CDR3 length equals 15 residues. V was pared by 1 base and J by 7 bases, with 5 bases of the junction left unmatched. CDR1 WNHNN and CDR2 SYGVQD come from the germline V gene (reference sequence). CDR3 protein: CASSEFTSGLNEQFF. In DNA, the CDR3 is TGCGCCAGCAGTGAGTTTACTAGCGGGTTGAATGAGCAGTTCTTC.

V gene TRBV7-3 combines with J gene TRBJ2-1; unclear D gene. CDR1 is SGHTA and CDR2 is FQGTGA in the germline V gene. The V end was cut by 6 bases, the J end by 13 bases, with 25 bases between. CDR3 length equals 15 residues. The CDR3 is CASSSGQLSQDAQFF. For the CDR3, the DNA is TGTGCCAGCAGTTCTGGGCAGTTGTCACAAGATGCACAGTTCTTC.

V usage is TRBV10-1 and J usage is TRBJ2-6, with D possibly TRBD2 on 6 matching bases. CDR1 is WNHNN, CDR2 SYGVQD, per germline (reference sequence). Deletions cut 0 bases from V and 2 bases from J, with 8 bases between. This CDR3 has 16 residues. CDR3 amino acids: CASSESGGTGANVLTF. In nucleotides, the CDR3 is TGCGCCAGCAGTGAGTCGGGCGGGACTGGGGCCAACGTCCTGACTTTC.

The V gene is TRBV25-1, the J gene TRBJ2-2; TRBD1 matches at 7 bases. This CDR3 has 17 residues. V shed 4 bases and J 4 bases; nucleotides not matched to a gene: 12. CDR1 and CDR2 (germline): MGHDK, SYGVNS. The CDR3: CASSAHTTGDRTGELFF. CDR3 DNA: TGTGCCAGCAGTGCCCATACCACAGGGGATCGCACCGGGGAGCTGTTTTTT.

The gene calls are TRBV2 and TRBJ1-2, with 7 positions matching TRBD1. Germline assignment: CDR1 SNHLY and CDR2 FYNNEI. J gave up 6 bases and V 6 bases, and 4 bases lay outside the gene matches. This CDR3 spans 12 amino acids. The CDR3 loop is CASSITGDGYTF. In DNA, the CDR3 is TGTGCCAGCAGCATTACAGGGGATGGCTACACCTTC. The full variable domain, completed using reference TRBV2 and TRBJ1-2, is EPEVTQTPSHQVTQMGQEVILRCVPISNHLYFYWYRQILGQKVEFLVSFYNNEISEKSEIFDDQFSVERPDGSNFTLKIRSTKLEDSAMYFCASSITGDGYTFGSGTRLTVV.

The chain combines TRBV6-1 with TRBJ2-1; D remains ambiguous. The V end lost 9 bases, the J end lost 2 bases, and 14 bases lay between the germline ends. Germline V gives CDR1 MNHNS, CDR2 SASEGT. The CDR3 covers 14 residues. CDR3 nucleotides: TGTGCCAGTATCCGCGTTGAAGCCTACAATGAGCAGTTCTTC. It yields the protein CASIRVEAYNEQFF.

The J gene is TRBJ2-3, the V gene TRBV7-8, with 14 bases fitting TRBD2. The trim removed 2 bases at V and 4 bases at J, leaving 5 bases unmatched. The CDR3 covers 17 residues. Germline lookup yields CDR1 SGHVS and CDR2 FQNEAQ. This CDR3 is CASSLIGTSGSADTQYF. The DNA for the CDR3 is TGTGCCAGCAGCTTAATCGGGACTAGCGGGAGCGCAGATACGCAGTATTTT.

This chain uses TRBV10-2 with TRBJ1-2; the D gene is possibly TRBD1 (5 bases). Trimming pared 1 base from V and 5 bases from J, leaving 14 bases between. CDR1 is WSHSY and CDR2 is SAAADI in the germline V gene. This CDR3 has 15 amino acids. The DNA for the CDR3 is TGCGCCAGCAGTGAGTATGACAGAGGTGCTTATGGCTACACCTTC. Residues: CASSEYDRGAYGYTF.

This clone came up a few times. The CDR3 sequence: CASRRDSHNSPLHF. The DNA of the CDR3 is TGTGCCAGCAGACGGGACAGCCACAATTCACCCCTCCACTTT. The chain uses TRBV5-4 and TRBJ1-6, with TRBD1 identical over 7 bases. The trim removed 5 bases at V and 7 bases at J, leaving 6 bases unmatched. The germline V gene encodes CDR1 SGHNT and CDR2 YYREEE (reference sequence). The CDR3 runs 14 residues.

The rearrangement joins TRBV6-5 to TRBJ2-1; 9 nucleotides match TRBD2. J was trimmed by 10 bases and V by 0 bases; bases with no gene match: 7. This CDR3 comprises 15 residues. CDR1 is MNHEY and CDR2 is SVGAGI in the germline V gene. CDR3 in DNA: TGTGCCAGCAGTTACTCGACGATAGCGGGGGACGAGCAGTTCTTC. It specifies CASSYSTIAGDEQFF.

This rearrangement joins TRBV6-1 to TRBJ1-1, with D possibly being TRBD1 (6 bases). Trimming took 2 bases from V and 4 from J, leaving 14 bases between them. The CDR3 extends over 15 amino acids. The germline CDR1 and CDR2 sequences are MNHNS and SASEGT. This chain's CDR3 is CASSEMGATGTEAFF. The DNA of the CDR3 is TGTGCCAGCAGTGAAATGGGGGCTACGGGCACTGAAGCTTTCTTT.

The chain links TRBV7-8 to TRBJ1-5; maybe TRBD1 (6 bases). The CDR3 has 18 residues. Looked up from germline, CDR1 is SGHVS and CDR2 is FQNEAQ. Trimming stripped 0 bases from V and 3 bases from J, with 18 bases between. The CDR3 DNA is TGTGCCAGCAGCTTAGCGGGTCCCTCGACAGGTTACAATCAGCCCCAGCATTTT. Its translation: CASSLAGPSTGYNQPQHF.